This T cell receptor (beta chain) was recovered during a study of blood T cells in healthy people across ages. Study at large: Capture by template switching was about one barcoded beta molecule per two T cells.

Trimming shortened V by 7 bases and J by 2 bases, and 9 bases separated the two germline ends. This CDR3 spans 11 amino acids. Germline assignment: CDR1 GTSNPN and CDR2 SVGIG (reference sequence). Each sample used at least 6 million PBMCs. Sample-barcoded 5' priming and a J-beta primer mix drove a second PCR of roughly 6 to 12 cycles. MiXCR, applied by TCRdb to the 5' RACE reads, yields one record per CDR3 protein. In the table there are roughly 1,500,000 distinct CDR3 sequences, about 35% of which are singletons. Source material: blood. The receptor was derived from a woman aged 30 to 39 in good health. This chain connects TRBV30 to TRBJ2-7; D might be TRBD1 (7 bases). DNA for the CDR3: TGTGCCTTCAGGGGGGCCTACGAGCAGTACTTC. Its protein is CAFRGAYEQYF.